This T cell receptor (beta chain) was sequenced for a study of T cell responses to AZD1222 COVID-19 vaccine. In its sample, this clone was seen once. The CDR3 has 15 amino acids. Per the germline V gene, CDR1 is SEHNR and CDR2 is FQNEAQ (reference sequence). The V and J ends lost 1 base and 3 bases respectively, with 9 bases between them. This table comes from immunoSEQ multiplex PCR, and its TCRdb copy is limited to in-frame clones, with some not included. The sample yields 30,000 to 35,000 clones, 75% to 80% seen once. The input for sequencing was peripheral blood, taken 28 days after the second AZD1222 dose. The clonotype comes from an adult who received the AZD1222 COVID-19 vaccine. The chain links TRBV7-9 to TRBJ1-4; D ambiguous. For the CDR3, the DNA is TGTGCCAGCAGCTTAGGCAGTCCCCCTAATGAAAAACTGTTTTTT. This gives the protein CASSLGSPPNEKLFF. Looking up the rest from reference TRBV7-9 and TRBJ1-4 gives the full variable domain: DTGVSQNPRHKITKRGQNVTFRCDPISEHNRLYWYRQTLGQGPEFLTYFQNEAQLEKSRLLSDRFSAERPKGSFSTLEIQRTEQGDSAMYLCASSLGSPPNEKLFFGSGTQLSVL.